This T cell receptor (beta chain) is drawn from a study of blood T cell repertoires in COVID-19. Study context: Sources were T cells, B-cell-depleted T cells, or PBMCs; the material itself was cDNA or gDNA.

From germline, CDR1 is SGHTA and CDR2 FQGNSA. The CDR3 loop spans 15 amino acids. Between the trimmed V and J ends, which lost 4 bases and 2 bases, there was a span of 15 bases. Produced via immunoSEQ multiplex PCR; TCRdb's table is partial and in-frame only. The sample gives under 250,000 clones, over 60% of which show up once; about 7% is in the top ten. V usage is TRBV7-2 and J usage is TRBJ2-7, with D possibly TRBD1 on 6 matching bases. This sequence originates from a woman aged 65 to 85 with acute or convalescent COVID-19. The sample comprised peripheral blood. As DNA, the CDR3 is TGTGCCAGCAGCTCTCCCGGACAGAGGACCTACGAGCAGTACTTC. It encodes CASSSPGQRTYEQYF.